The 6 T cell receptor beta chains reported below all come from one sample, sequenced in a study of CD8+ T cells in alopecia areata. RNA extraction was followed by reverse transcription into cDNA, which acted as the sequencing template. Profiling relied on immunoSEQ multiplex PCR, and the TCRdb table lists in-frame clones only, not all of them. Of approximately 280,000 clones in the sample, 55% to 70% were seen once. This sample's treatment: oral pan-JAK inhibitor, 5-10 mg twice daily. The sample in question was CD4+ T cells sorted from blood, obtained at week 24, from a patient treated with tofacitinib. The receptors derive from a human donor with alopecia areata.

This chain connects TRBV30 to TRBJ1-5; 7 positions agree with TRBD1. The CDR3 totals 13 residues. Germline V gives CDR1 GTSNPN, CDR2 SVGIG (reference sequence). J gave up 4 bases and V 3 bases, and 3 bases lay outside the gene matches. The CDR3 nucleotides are TGTGCCTGGAGCCAGACAGGGAATCAGCCCCAGCATTTT. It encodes CAWSQTGNQPQHF.

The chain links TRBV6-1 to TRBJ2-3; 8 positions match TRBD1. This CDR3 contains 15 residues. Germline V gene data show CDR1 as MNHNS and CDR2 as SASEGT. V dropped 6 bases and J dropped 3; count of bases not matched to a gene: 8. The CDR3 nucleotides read TGTGCCAGCAGACCGTCCCGGGACAGGACAGATACGCAGTATTTT. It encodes CASRPSRDRTDTQYF.

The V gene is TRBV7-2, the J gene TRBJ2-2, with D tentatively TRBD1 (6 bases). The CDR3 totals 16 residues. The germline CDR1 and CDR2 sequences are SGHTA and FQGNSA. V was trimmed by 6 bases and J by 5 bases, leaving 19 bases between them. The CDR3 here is CASRRNKGRGTGELFF. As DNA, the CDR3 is TGTGCCAGCAGACGTAACAAAGGCAGGGGAACCGGGGAGCTGTTTTTT.

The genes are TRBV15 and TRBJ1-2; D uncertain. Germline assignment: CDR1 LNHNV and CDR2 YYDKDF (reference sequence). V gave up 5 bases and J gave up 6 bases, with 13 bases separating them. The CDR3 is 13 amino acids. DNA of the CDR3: TGTGCCACCAGCGGGATTCACGGGGATGGCTACACCTTC. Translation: CATSGIHGDGYTF.

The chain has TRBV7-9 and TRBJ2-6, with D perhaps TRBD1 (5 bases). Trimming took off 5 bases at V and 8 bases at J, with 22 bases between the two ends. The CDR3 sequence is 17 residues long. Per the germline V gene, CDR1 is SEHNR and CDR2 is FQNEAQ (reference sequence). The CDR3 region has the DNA TGTGCCAGCAGCCTTATGAAGCAGGGTGATTGGTCCAACGTCCTGACTTTC. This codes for CASSLMKQGDWSNVLTF.

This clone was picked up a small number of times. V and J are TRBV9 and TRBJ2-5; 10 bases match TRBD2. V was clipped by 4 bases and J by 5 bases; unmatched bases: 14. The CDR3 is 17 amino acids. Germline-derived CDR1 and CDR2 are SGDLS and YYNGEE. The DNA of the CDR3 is TGTGCCAGCAGCCCCCGGACTAGCGGTACCCGAGGGGAGACCCAGTACTTC. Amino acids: CASSPRTSGTRGETQYF.